The rows below give T cell receptor beta chains drawn from one sample of a study of shared clonotypes between healthy human individuals. Clones were sequenced by immunoSEQ multiplex PCR, and TCRdb holds only the in-frame ones, with some missing. The sample lists a few million clones, 85% to 95% occurring once. The sample consisted of naive CD4+ T cells from PBMCs. These receptors all come from a young man in good health. Some clones in this sample may be carry-over from other donors' samples. Both conserved end residues are part of each CDR3. D genes are given only for firm matches. Size values are once, few and many counts, or a class for expanded clones, and some rows have none.

J gene | V gene | clone size | D gene | CDR3 DNA | CDR3 protein
TRBJ2-4 | TRBV19 | NA | NA | TGTGCCAGTAGTGCCCGACCCGGGGGCATTCAGTACTTC | CASSARPGGIQYF
TRBJ2-6 | TRBV19 | once | NA | TGTGCCAGTAGTATACCAGGGGATAGCTCTGGGGCCAACGTCCTGACTTTC | CASSIPGDSSGANVLTF
TRBJ1-5 | TRBV4-1 | NA | TRBD1 | TGCGCCAGCAGCCAATCGGGACAGGACAATCAGCCCCAGCATTTT | CASSQSGQDNQPQHF
TRBJ2-4 | TRBV28 | NA | TRBD2 | TGTGCCAGCACCTCAGGGGCCCTAGCGGGAACCAAAAACATTCAGTACTTC | CASTSGALAGTKNIQYF
TRBJ2-7 | TRBV2 | NA | NA | TGTGCCAGCGCGAGAGGAGTTCTTTACGAGCAGTACTTC | CASARGVLYEQYF
TRBJ1-2 | TRBV29-1 | NA | NA | TGCAGCGTTGAGAAAGGGTTCAACTATGGCTACACCTTC | CSVEKGFNYGYTF
TRBJ1-1 | TRBV28 | NA | NA | TGTGCCAGCAGTTTATTCCAGCTGAGTAACACTGAAGCTTTCTTT | CASSLFQLSNTEAFF
TRBJ2-5 | TRBV27 | NA | TRBD1 | TGTGCCAGCAGTCTCCGGGACAGCCAAGAGACCCAGTACTTC | CASSLRDSQETQYF
TRBJ1-1 | TRBV28 | NA | TRBD1 | TGTGCCAGCACCCTTGAGGGGGCGAACACTGAAGCTTTCTTT | CASTLEGANTEAFF
TRBJ1-2 | TRBV6-5 | NA | NA | TGTGCCAGCAGCCCGGACAGATTATCCTATGGCTACACCTTC | CASSPDRLSYGYTF
TRBJ1-6 | TRBV6-1 | NA | NA | TGTGCCAGCAGTGAAGGGGCTAATTCACCCCTCCACTTT | CASSEGANSPLHF
TRBJ1-2 | TRBV15 | NA | NA | TGTGCCACCAGCAGAGGGGTGGGCAGGGACGGCCATGGCTACACCTTC | CATSRGVGRDGHGYTF
TRBJ2-1 | TRBV27 | NA | NA | TGTGCCAGCAGTGGGAGTTCAGTATCGAGCTGGTACAATGAGCAGTTCTTC | CASSGSSVSSWYNEQFF
TRBJ1-6 | TRBV5-4 | NA | NA | TGTGCCAGCAGCTTGTCGGGTGGCTATTCACCCCTCCACTTT | CASSLSGGYSPLHF
TRBJ2-4 | TRBV28 | NA | NA | TGTGCCAGCAGTTTAGGGAGTTTAGCCAAAAACATTCAGTACTTC | CASSLGSLAKNIQYF
TRBJ1-2 | TRBV5-4 | NA | NA | TGTGCCAGCAGGGGACCTGGGGACTATGGCTACACCTTC | CASRGPGDYGYTF
TRBJ2-4 | TRBV10-2 | NA | NA | TGCGCCAGCAGTGACCAGGGGAAAAACATTCAGTACTTC | CASSDQGKNIQYF
TRBJ1-4 | TRBV19 | NA | NA | TGTGCCAGTAGTCCTCCGTACAGGGTTGAAGAAAAACTGTTTTTT | CASSPPYRVEEKLFF
TRBJ1-1 | TRBV19 | NA | NA | TGTGCCAGTACTCTCGGCGGGGGTAACACTGAAGCTTTCTTT | CASTLGGGNTEAFF
TRBJ1-5 | TRBV5-1 | NA | TRBD1 | TGCGCCAGCAGCTTGGTCGCAGGGGGTAATCAGCCCCAGCATTTT | CASSLVAGGNQPQHF
TRBJ2-7 | TRBV29-1 | NA | TRBD1 | TGCAGCACCTCCCAGGGGGCCCTCGCTTACGAGCAGTACTTC | CSTSQGALAYEQYF
TRBJ2-7 | TRBV5-1 | NA | NA | TGCGCCAGCAGCTCCCGGGCCTCGATCAAACGCGAGCAGTACTTC | CASSSRASIKREQYF
TRBJ2-1 | TRBV9 | NA | TRBD2 | TGTGCCAGCAGCGTAGGACTAGCGGCCAACACCTACAATGAGCAGTTCTTC | CASSVGLAANTYNEQFF
TRBJ2-5 | TRBV10-3 | NA | TRBD2 | TGTGCCATCGGAGCGGGAGGGCCTATAGAGACCCAGTACTTC | CAIGAGGPIETQYF
TRBJ2-2 | TRBV7-9 | NA | TRBD2 | TGTGCCAGCAGCCCTAGCGGGAGGGGAACCGGGGAGCTGTTTTTT | CASSPSGRGTGELFF
TRBJ1-5 | TRBV7-6 | NA | TRBD1 | TGTGCCAGCAGCTCGGGACAGTATAGCAATCAGCCCCAGCATTTT | CASSSGQYSNQPQHF
TRBJ2-2 | TRBV7-2 | NA | NA | TGTGCCAGCAGCTTTCGACTACAGATAAACACCGGGGAGCTGTTTTTT | CASSFRLQINTGELFF
TRBJ1-2 | TRBV4-3 | NA | NA | TGCGCCAGCAGCCTGGGGGGCACCTATGGCTACACCTTC | CASSLGGTYGYTF
TRBJ2-5 | TRBV2 | NA | NA | TGTGCCAGCACGGGAGAGGAGATTGGGACCCAGTACTTC | CASTGEEIGTQYF
TRBJ1-3 | TRBV10-2 | NA | NA | TGCGCCAGCCGGACAAGTACGGGAAACACCATATATTTT | CASRTSTGNTIYF
TRBJ2-1 | TRBV7-9 | NA | TRBD1 | TGTGCCAGCAGCCCTCGGGGACAGGGCAACACAAATGAGCAGTTCTTC | CASSPRGQGNTNEQFF
TRBJ2-5 | TRBV14 | NA | TRBD1 | TGTGCCAGCAGCCAAGGGACAGGGGAGACCCAGTACTTC | CASSQGTGETQYF
TRBJ2-3 | TRBV30 | few | NA | TGTGCCTGGAGTGGTGGAGATACGCAGTATTTT | CAWSGGDTQYF
TRBJ2-1 | TRBV7-8 | NA | NA | TGTGCCAGCAGCTTATTGGGAGGTGAGCAGTTCTTC | CASSLLGGEQFF
TRBJ1-2 | TRBV11-1 | NA | NA | TGTGCCAGCAGCTCCAACAGAGTTGGCTACACCTTC | CASSSNRVGYTF
TRBJ2-7 | TRBV15 | NA | TRBD2 | TGTGCCACCAGCAGACCGGGACTAGCAGTCTCCCACGAGCAGTACTTC | CATSRPGLAVSHEQYF
TRBJ2-2 | TRBV27 | once | NA | TGTGCCAGCAGTTATTCCGGGACCTATAACACCGGGGAGCTGTTTTTT | CASSYSGTYNTGELFF
TRBJ2-1 | TRBV2 | NA | TRBD2 | TGTGCCAGCAGTCTAGCGGGAGCCACCCTGAATGAGCAGTTCTTC | CASSLAGATLNEQFF
TRBJ1-6 | TRBV30 | NA | NA | TGTGCCTGGCGCCGGGGCTCGTTAGGGTCCCTCCACTTT | CAWRRGSLGSLHF
TRBJ2-1 | TRBV11-1 | NA | NA | TGTGCCAGCAGCCCTCTGAGGGACAATGAGCAGTTCTTC | CASSPLRDNEQFF
TRBJ2-6 | TRBV2 | NA | TRBD1 | TGTGCCAGCAGTGTGACAGGGGGGAACTCTGGGGCCAACGTCCTGACTTTC | CASSVTGGNSGANVLTF
TRBJ2-3 | TRBV6-6 | NA | NA | TGTGCCAGCAGTTACTCGCCAGGGACCACAGATACGCAGTATTTT | CASSYSPGTTDTQYF
TRBJ1-5 | TRBV5-5 | NA | NA | TGTGCCAGCAGCTTGGGGGGTGGTCAGCCCCAGCATTTT | CASSLGGGQPQHF
TRBJ2-1 | TRBV19 | NA | NA | TGTGCCAGTAGTACCCAACTCCGATTGGGGCAGTTCTTC | CASSTQLRLGQFF
TRBJ1-2 | TRBV6-1 | NA | NA | TGTGCCAGCAGTGAAGAGGGATCGGGTGGCTACACCTTC | CASSEEGSGGYTF
TRBJ2-5 | TRBV7-6 | NA | TRBD2 | TGTGCCAGCAGCTTACAGGGCGGGAGTCTAGAGACCCAGTACTTC | CASSLQGGSLETQYF
TRBJ2-5 | TRBV7-9 | NA | NA | TGTGCCAGCAGCTTTATAAGCCAAGAGACCCAGTACTTC | CASSFISQETQYF
TRBJ1-1 | TRBV11-2 | NA | NA | TGTGCCAGCAGCTCTCTTAGAGGGTCCCGGGACACTGAAGCTTTCTTT | CASSSLRGSRDTEAFF
TRBJ1-1 | TRBV28 | NA | NA | TGTGCCAGCAGTTTATCCCCCCGACTCCCGAACACTGAAGCTTTCTTT | CASSLSPRLPNTEAFF
TRBJ2-5 | TRBV13 | once | NA | TGTGCCAGCAGCTTAGGCCTAAAAGGGGGGGTGTACCAAGAGACCCAGTACTTC | CASSLGLKGGVYQETQYF
TRBJ2-7 | TRBV11-1 | NA | NA | TGTGCCAGCAGCTATAGTAATAGTTGGTACGAGCAGTACTTC | CASSYSNSWYEQYF
TRBJ2-7 | TRBV5-4 | few | TRBD2 | TGTGCCAGCAGACCTGGACTAGCGGGAGGAATCAGCGAGCAGTACTTC | CASRPGLAGGISEQYF
TRBJ1-5 | TRBV4-1 | NA | NA | TGCGCCAGCAGCCAAACCGGGACAAAAAGTCTCCAGCCCCAGCATTTT | CASSQTGTKSLQPQHF
TRBJ2-6 | TRBV18 | NA | NA | TGTGCCAGCTCACCACCCTCAAGCGGAGTAGTAGCCAACGTCCTGACTTTC | CASSPPSSGVVANVLTF